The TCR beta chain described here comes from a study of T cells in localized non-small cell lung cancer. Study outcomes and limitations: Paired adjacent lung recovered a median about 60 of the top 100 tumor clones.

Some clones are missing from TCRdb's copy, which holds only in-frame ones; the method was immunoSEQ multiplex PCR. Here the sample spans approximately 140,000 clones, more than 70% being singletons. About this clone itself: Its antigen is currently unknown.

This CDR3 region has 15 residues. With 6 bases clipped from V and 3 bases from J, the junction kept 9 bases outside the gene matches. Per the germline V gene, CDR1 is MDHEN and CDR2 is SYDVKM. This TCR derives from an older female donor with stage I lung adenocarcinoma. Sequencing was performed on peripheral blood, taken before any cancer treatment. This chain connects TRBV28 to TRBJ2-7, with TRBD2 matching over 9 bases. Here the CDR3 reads CASRGNVAGVYEQYF. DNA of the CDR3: TGTGCCAGCAGGGGGAACGTAGCGGGAGTCTACGAGCAGTACTTC.